This TCR beta chain is drawn from a study of regulatory T cells in long-lasting Graves disease. Overall study results and limits: Whereas new patients shared about a thousand public clonotypes, persistent patients shared more, at under 3,500. It was possible that the small sample size reduced accuracy. When disease was persistent, TRBV28, TRBJ1-2 and TRBJ2-5 were the favored segments.

The length of the CDR3 is 16 residues. V lost 2 bases and J lost 3, with 17 bases in between. Per the germline V gene, CDR1 is SGHRS and CDR2 is YFSETQ. Time point denoted: persistent/refractory GD, antithyroid drugs over 5 years with positive TRAb. Scientists built the TCR library using RNA that was extracted from PBMCs. Concerning this clonotype itself: Its matching antigen is unknown. No conserved phenylalanine or tryptophan ends this CDR3, so it is likely a read error.

According to the study, TCR beta libraries were built with iRepertoire HTBI primers and CDR3-region Arm-PCR. MiXCR, run by TCRdb on the multiplex PCR reads, gives a single entry per CDR3 protein. Of 700,000 or so distinct CDR3 sequences listed, 30% were seen once; the top ten hold 42%. The source material was peripheral blood mononuclear cells (PBMCs), sampled when the disease was refractory, from a patient treated with antithyroid drugs. The source of this sequence is a female donor with Graves disease. This sequence joins TRBV5-1 and TRBJ1-1, with D perhaps TRBD1 (5 bases). The CDR3 protein is CASSFRPGNTDTEAFS. DNA for the CDR3: TGCGCCAGCAGCTTTAGGCCAGGGAATACGGACACTGAAGCTTTCTCT.